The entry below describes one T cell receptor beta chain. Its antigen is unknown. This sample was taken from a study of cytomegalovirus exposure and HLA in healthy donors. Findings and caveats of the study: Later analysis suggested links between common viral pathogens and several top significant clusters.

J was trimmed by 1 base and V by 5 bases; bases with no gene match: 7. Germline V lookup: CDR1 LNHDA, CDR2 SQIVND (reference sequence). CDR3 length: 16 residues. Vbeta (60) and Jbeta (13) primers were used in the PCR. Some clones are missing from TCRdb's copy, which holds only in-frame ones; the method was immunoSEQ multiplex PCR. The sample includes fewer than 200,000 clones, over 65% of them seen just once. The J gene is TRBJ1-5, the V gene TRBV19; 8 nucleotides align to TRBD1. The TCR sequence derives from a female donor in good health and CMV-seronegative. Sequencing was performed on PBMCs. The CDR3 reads CASSVRQGRSNQPQHF. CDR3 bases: TGTGCCAGTAGTGTTCGACAGGGGAGAAGCAATCAGCCCCAGCATTTT.